This TCR beta chain is drawn from a study of blood T cells in healthy people across ages. Healthy Russian Caucasian donors spanned ages about 6 to 95 years. The CDR3 covers 14 residues. Germline loops: CDR1 SEHNR, CDR2 FQNEAQ (reference sequence). The ends lost 4 bases at V and 2 bases at J; junction bases unmatched: 1. Combining a sample-barcoded 5' primer with a J-beta primer mix, a second PCR ran for 7 to 11 cycles. TCRdb called the 5' RACE reads again in MiXCR, with one record for every CDR3 protein. Of approximately 730,000 distinct CDR3 sequences listed, more than 40% are singletons. This clonotype has ten or more counts.

Sequencing was done on a sample of blood. The chain employs TRBV7-9 and TRBJ2-1, with 8 bases fitting TRBD1. The TCR originated in an older woman in good health. CDR3 amino acids: CASSSRGPYNEQFF. The CDR3, as DNA: TGTGCCAGCAGCTCCAGGGGGCCCTACAATGAGCAGTTCTTC.